These T cell receptor beta chains were read from a single sample in a study of cytomegalovirus exposure and HLA in healthy donors. This table comes from immunoSEQ multiplex PCR, and its TCRdb copy is limited to in-frame clones, with some not included. The table records about 220,000 clones, around nine tenths of them present only once. What was sequenced was PBMCs. These receptors were obtained from a woman in her late teens or twenties in good health and CMV-seronegative. Each CDR3 is given with its conserved first and last residue. A D gene is named only where the DNA matches it firmly. Expanded clones get a size class; other rows say once, few or many, or leave the size out.

D gene: -; V gene: TRBV5-1; J gene: TRBJ1-2; clone size: once; CDR3 protein: CASSSTTQGAYYGYTF; CDR3 DNA: TGCGCCAGCAGCTCAACCACCCAAGGGGCATACTATGGCTACACCTTC
D gene: TRBD2; V gene: TRBV18; J gene: TRBJ2-7; clone size: -; CDR3 protein: CASSAARLAGFYEQYF; CDR3 DNA: TGTGCCAGCTCAGCAGCTAGACTAGCGGGTTTCTACGAGCAGTACTTC
D gene: TRBD2; V gene: TRBV2; J gene: TRBJ2-3; clone size: -; CDR3 protein: CASSPLAGGPLISPDTQYF; CDR3 DNA: TGTGCCAGCAGTCCTTTAGCGGGAGGCCCCTTAATTTCGCCAGATACGCAGTATTTT
D gene: TRBD2; V gene: TRBV9; J gene: TRBJ2-7; clone size: -; CDR3 protein: CASSVATTSGMYEQYF; CDR3 DNA: TGTGCCAGCAGCGTAGCTACCACTAGCGGGATGTACGAGCAGTACTTC
D gene: TRBD1; V gene: TRBV6-4; J gene: TRBJ2-3; clone size: -; CDR3 protein: CASSPNLQGDSTDTQYF; CDR3 DNA: TGTGCCAGCAGTCCGAATCTACAGGGGGATAGCACAGATACGCAGTATTTT
D gene: TRBD2; V gene: TRBV29-1; J gene: TRBJ2-1; clone size: -; CDR3 protein: CSAQATSGSSDEQFF; CDR3 DNA: TGCAGCGCGCAGGCTACTAGCGGGAGTTCGGATGAGCAGTTCTTC
D gene: -; V gene: TRBV6-1; J gene: TRBJ2-7; clone size: -; CDR3 protein: CASSDPGVSNEQYF; CDR3 DNA: TGTGCCAGCAGTGACCCAGGGGTTTCTAACGAGCAGTACTTC
D gene: -; V gene: TRBV5-1; J gene: TRBJ1-3; clone size: -; CDR3 protein: CASSSTEGNTIYF; CDR3 DNA: TGCGCCAGCAGCTCTACAGAGGGAAACACCATATATTTT
D gene: TRBD1; V gene: TRBV19; J gene: TRBJ1-3; clone size: once; CDR3 protein: CASWDREAGNTIYF; CDR3 DNA: TGTGCCAGTTGGGACAGGGAGGCTGGAAACACCATATATTTT
D gene: -; V gene: TRBV5-5; J gene: TRBJ2-7; clone size: -; CDR3 protein: CASSLIRESGEQYF; CDR3 DNA: TGTGCCAGCAGCTTGATACGGGAGAGCGGCGAGCAGTACTTC
D gene: TRBD2; V gene: TRBV7-9; J gene: TRBJ2-7; clone size: -; CDR3 protein: CASSSTVAAGVIDEQYF; CDR3 DNA: TGTGCCAGCAGCTCAACAGTGGCAGCGGGAGTGATCGACGAGCAGTACTTC
D gene: TRBD1; V gene: TRBV6-6; J gene: TRBJ2-7; clone size: -; CDR3 protein: CASSADRAYRSYEQYF; CDR3 DNA: TGTGCCAGCAGCGCCGACAGGGCTTATCGCTCCTACGAGCAGTACTTC
D gene: -; V gene: TRBV27; J gene: TRBJ2-1; clone size: -; CDR3 protein: CASSPSTDLSYNEQFF; CDR3 DNA: TGTGCCAGCAGTCCTAGCACGGACCTCTCCTACAATGAGCAGTTCTTC
D gene: TRBD2; V gene: TRBV11-3; J gene: TRBJ2-1; clone size: -; CDR3 protein: CASSPRVSGSWNEQFF; CDR3 DNA: TGTGCCAGCAGCCCCCGGGTTAGCGGGAGTTGGAATGAGCAGTTCTTC
D gene: -; V gene: TRBV12-2; J gene: TRBJ1-5; clone size: -; CDR3 protein: CASRLPRRSNQPQHF; CDR3 DNA: TGTGCAAGTCGCCTACCCAGGAGGAGCAATCAGCCCCAGCATTTT
D gene: TRBD1; V gene: TRBV5-1; J gene: TRBJ2-2; clone size: -; CDR3 protein: CASSPIQGAATGELFF; CDR3 DNA: TGCGCCAGCAGCCCTATACAGGGGGCGGCCACCGGGGAGCTGTTTTTT
D gene: -; V gene: TRBV6-5; J gene: TRBJ2-7; clone size: -; CDR3 protein: CASSYSGPGEQYF; CDR3 DNA: TGTGCCAGCAGTTACTCGGGGCCAGGCGAGCAGTACTTC
D gene: -; V gene: TRBV30; J gene: TRBJ1-2; clone size: few; CDR3 protein: CAWRSFTQGHGYTF; CDR3 DNA: TGTGCCTGGAGATCGTTCACCCAGGGCCATGGCTACACCTTC
D gene: TRBD2; V gene: TRBV30; J gene: TRBJ2-1; clone size: -; CDR3 protein: CAWSWVAGNNEQFF; CDR3 DNA: TGTGCCTGGAGTTGGGTAGCGGGGAACAATGAGCAGTTCTTC
D gene: -; V gene: TRBV6-5; J gene: TRBJ2-2; clone size: -; CDR3 protein: CASRPLAGPSGELFF; CDR3 DNA: TGTGCCAGCAGGCCTCTAGCAGGCCCCTCCGGGGAGCTGTTTTTT
D gene: TRBD1; V gene: TRBV18; J gene: TRBJ1-2; clone size: -; CDR3 protein: CASSPGQNYGYTF; CDR3 DNA: TGTGCCAGCTCACCGGGACAGAACTATGGCTACACCTTC
D gene: -; V gene: TRBV6-5; J gene: TRBJ2-7; clone size: -; CDR3 protein: CASRYRQVSDEQYF; CDR3 DNA: TGTGCCAGCAGATACAGACAGGTTTCGGACGAGCAGTACTTC
D gene: TRBD1; V gene: TRBV28; J gene: TRBJ1-6; clone size: -; CDR3 protein: CASRVRGQFYSPLHF; CDR3 DNA: TGTGCCAGCAGAGTTAGGGGACAGTTCTATTCACCCCTCCACTTT
D gene: -; V gene: TRBV25-1; J gene: TRBJ1-2; clone size: -; CDR3 protein: CASSELNPSYGYTF; CDR3 DNA: TGTGCCAGCAGTGAATTGAACCCCAGCTATGGCTACACCTTC
D gene: -; V gene: TRBV6-1; J gene: TRBJ2-1; clone size: -; CDR3 protein: CASTVSGIGGNEQFF; CDR3 DNA: TGTGCCAGCACCGTCTCGGGAATCGGCGGCAATGAGCAGTTCTTC
D gene: TRBD1; V gene: TRBV18; J gene: TRBJ1-2; clone size: -; CDR3 protein: CASSLGTDSNYGYTF; CDR3 DNA: TGTGCCAGCTCACTCGGGACAGACTCTAACTATGGCTACACCTTC
D gene: TRBD1; V gene: TRBV7-2; J gene: TRBJ2-4; clone size: -; CDR3 protein: CASSLGGTDWDIQYF; CDR3 DNA: TGTGCCAGCAGCTTAGGGGGGACAGATTGGGACATTCAGTACTTC
D gene: -; V gene: TRBV6-1; J gene: TRBJ2-7; clone size: -; CDR3 protein: CASSERIRGWEQYF; CDR3 DNA: TGTGCCAGCAGTGAACGGATCAGGGGATGGGAGCAGTACTTC
D gene: TRBD2; V gene: TRBV15; J gene: TRBJ2-7; clone size: -; CDR3 protein: CATSRSGSSYEQYF; CDR3 DNA: TGTGCCACCAGCAGAAGCGGGAGCTCCTACGAGCAGTACTTC
D gene: TRBD1; V gene: TRBV7-9; J gene: TRBJ1-2; clone size: -; CDR3 protein: CASSAFRQGARGYTF; CDR3 DNA: TGTGCCAGCAGCGCGTTCCGCCAGGGGGCACGTGGCTACACCTTC
D gene: -; V gene: TRBV11-2; J gene: TRBJ1-2; clone size: once; CDR3 protein: CASSLDPRVYGYTF; CDR3 DNA: TGTGCCAGCAGCTTAGATCCCAGGGTCTATGGCTACACCTTC
D gene: -; V gene: TRBV5-4; J gene: TRBJ1-1; clone size: once; CDR3 protein: CASSLGQYTEAFF; CDR3 DNA: TGTGCCAGCAGCTTGGGGCAGTACACTGAAGCTTTCTTT
D gene: TRBD1; V gene: TRBV4-2; J gene: TRBJ1-6; clone size: few; CDR3 protein: CASSQDQGTGTSPLHF; CDR3 DNA: TGTGCCAGCAGCCAAGATCAGGGGACAGGGACTTCACCCCTCCACTTT
D gene: -; V gene: TRBV19; J gene: TRBJ2-1; clone size: -; CDR3 protein: CASSLAGTYNEQFF; CDR3 DNA: TGTGCCAGTAGTCTGGCGGGAACGTACAATGAGCAGTTCTTC
D gene: -; V gene: TRBV2; J gene: TRBJ2-1; clone size: -; CDR3 protein: CASSEAPRGLSYNEQFF; CDR3 DNA: TGTGCCAGCAGTGAAGCCCCTCGGGGATTGTCCTACAATGAGCAGTTCTTC
D gene: -; V gene: TRBV5-4; J gene: TRBJ2-1; clone size: -; CDR3 protein: CASSFREVRLEFF; CDR3 DNA: TGTGCCAGCAGCTTTCGAGAAGTTCGGTTGGAGTTCTTC
D gene: -; V gene: TRBV10-3; J gene: TRBJ1-5; clone size: -; CDR3 protein: CAITGDLNQPQHF; CDR3 DNA: TGTGCCATCACGGGGGACTTAAATCAGCCCCAGCATTTT
D gene: TRBD1; V gene: TRBV28; J gene: TRBJ1-2; clone size: -; CDR3 protein: CASSLSGGFYYGYTF; CDR3 DNA: TGTGCCAGCAGTTTATCAGGGGGCTTTTACTATGGCTACACCTTC
D gene: TRBD1; V gene: TRBV11-3; J gene: TRBJ2-1; clone size: once; CDR3 protein: CASSSDGTGGFDEQFF; CDR3 DNA: TGTGCCAGCAGCTCCGACGGGACAGGGGGCTTCGATGAGCAGTTCTTC
D gene: -; V gene: TRBV28; J gene: TRBJ2-1; clone size: -; CDR3 protein: CASSLLDYEQFF; CDR3 DNA: TGTGCCAGCAGTTTACTTGACTATGAGCAGTTCTTC
D gene: TRBD1; V gene: TRBV6-1; J gene: TRBJ1-1; clone size: -; CDR3 protein: CASKRTGDIIEAFF; CDR3 DNA: TGTGCCAGCAAGCGGACAGGAGATATCATTGAAGCTTTCTTT
D gene: -; V gene: TRBV16; J gene: TRBJ2-5; clone size: -; CDR3 protein: CASSQSPGQETQYF; CDR3 DNA: TGTGCCAGCAGCCAATCCCCAGGACAAGAGACCCAGTACTTC
D gene: -; V gene: TRBV5-5; J gene: TRBJ1-1; clone size: -; CDR3 protein: CASSLGANTEAFF; CDR3 DNA: TGTGCCAGCAGCTTGGGCGCGAACACTGAAGCTTTCTTT
D gene: -; V gene: TRBV2; J gene: TRBJ1-2; clone size: few; CDR3 protein: CASTEQNRGGYTF; CDR3 DNA: TGTGCCAGCACGGAACAGAATCGGGGTGGCTACACCTTC
D gene: -; V gene: TRBV6-1; J gene: TRBJ2-1; clone size: -; CDR3 protein: CASSALNNEQFF; CDR3 DNA: TGTGCCAGCAGTGCCCTTAACAATGAGCAGTTCTTC
D gene: -; V gene: TRBV30; J gene: TRBJ1-2; clone size: once; CDR3 protein: CAWTHRVLNGYTF; CDR3 DNA: TGTGCCTGGACCCACAGGGTTTTGAATGGCTACACCTTC
D gene: -; V gene: TRBV15; J gene: TRBJ1-1; clone size: -; CDR3 protein: CATSRPEMGTGAEAFF; CDR3 DNA: TGTGCTACCAGCAGACCCGAGATGGGGACGGGGGCTGAAGCTTTCTTT
D gene: -; V gene: TRBV27; J gene: TRBJ2-7; clone size: -; CDR3 protein: CASSLHVGSSYEQYF; CDR3 DNA: TGTGCCAGCAGCCTACACGTAGGGAGCTCCTACGAGCAGTACTTC
D gene: -; V gene: TRBV29-1; J gene: TRBJ1-1; clone size: -; CDR3 protein: CSVIQGLGRTEAFF; CDR3 DNA: TGCAGCGTTATACAGGGTTTAGGAAGGACTGAAGCTTTCTTT